The clone carrying this T cell receptor beta chain ranks as medium-sized. Its cognate antigen is unknown. The V gene's germline CDR1 is MNHNS and CDR2 SASEGT. This CDR3 has 10 amino acids. Trimming removed 10 bases from V and 4 bases from J, with 5 bases in between. There were no patients who had received any treatment before thyroid surgery. The data were taken from a study of metastatic and nonmetastatic thyroid tumors. In the study overall: For malignant and benign thyroid patients, tumor or nodule tissue and blood were the sources whose repertoires were compared.

Findings of the study overall: Benign nodules were reported to have significantly lower TCR beta diversity than malignant thyroid tumors, in blood and tumor.

Authors' methods: CDR3 was compared across clinicopathological groups, and the resulting differences were used to build a distant-metastasis classifier for papillary thyroid cancer. Using MiXCR, TCRdb reanalyzed the PCR reads. It is TCRdb's table, rather than the study itself, that gives the V and J calls and clone size. This sample has 25,000 to 35,000 clones, with 25% to 30% found just once. This sequence originates from a female donor with papillary thyroid cancer or a benign thyroid nodule (not recorded which). Some clones in this sample may be carry-over from other donors' samples. This rearrangement joins TRBV6-1 to TRBJ2-1, with unresolved D. The specimen was blood. The CDR3 DNA is TGTGCCATCCGGTACAATGAGCAGTTCTTC. This sequence encodes CAIRYNEQFF.